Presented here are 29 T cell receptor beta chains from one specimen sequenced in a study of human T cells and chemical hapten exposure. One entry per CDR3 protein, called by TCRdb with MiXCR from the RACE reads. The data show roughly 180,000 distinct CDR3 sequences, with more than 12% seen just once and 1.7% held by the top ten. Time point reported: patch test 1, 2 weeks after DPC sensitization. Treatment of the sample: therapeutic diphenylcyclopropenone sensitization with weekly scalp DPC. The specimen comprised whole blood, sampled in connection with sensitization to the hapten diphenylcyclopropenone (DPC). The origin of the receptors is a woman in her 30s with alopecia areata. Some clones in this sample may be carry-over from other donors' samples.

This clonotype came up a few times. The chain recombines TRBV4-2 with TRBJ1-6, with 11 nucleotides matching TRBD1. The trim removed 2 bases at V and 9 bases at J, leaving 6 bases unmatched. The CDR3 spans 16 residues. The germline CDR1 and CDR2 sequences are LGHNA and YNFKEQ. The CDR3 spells CASSQYRGTGGSPLHF. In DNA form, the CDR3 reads TGTGCCAGCAGCCAATATCGCGGGACAGGGGGTTCACCCCTCCACTTT.

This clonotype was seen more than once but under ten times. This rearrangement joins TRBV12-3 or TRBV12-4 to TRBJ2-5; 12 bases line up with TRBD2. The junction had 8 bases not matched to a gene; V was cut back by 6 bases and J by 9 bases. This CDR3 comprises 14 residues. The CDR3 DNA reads TGTGCCAGCAGGGAGACTAGCGGGGGCCCCGCCCAGTACTTC. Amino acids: CASRETSGGPAQYF.

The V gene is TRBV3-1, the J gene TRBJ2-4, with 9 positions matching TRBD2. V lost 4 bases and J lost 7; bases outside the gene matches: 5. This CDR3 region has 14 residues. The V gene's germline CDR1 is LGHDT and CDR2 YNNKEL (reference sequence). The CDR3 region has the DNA TGTGCCAGCAGCCGTAGCGGGAGAGGGAACATTCAGTACTTC. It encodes CASSRSGRGNIQYF.

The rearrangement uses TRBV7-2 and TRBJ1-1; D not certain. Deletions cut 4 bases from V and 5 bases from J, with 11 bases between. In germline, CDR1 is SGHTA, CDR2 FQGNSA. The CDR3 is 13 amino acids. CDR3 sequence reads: CASSSVGGTEAFF. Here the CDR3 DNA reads TGTGCCAGCAGCTCGGTGGGTGGGACTGAAGCTTTCTTT.

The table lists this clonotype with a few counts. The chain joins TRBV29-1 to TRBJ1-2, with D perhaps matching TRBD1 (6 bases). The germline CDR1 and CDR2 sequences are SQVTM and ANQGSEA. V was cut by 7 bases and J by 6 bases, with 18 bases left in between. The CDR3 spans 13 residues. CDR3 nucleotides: TGCAGCGCAGCCAACGCAGGGGCACATGGCTACACCTTC. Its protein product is CSAANAGAHGYTF.

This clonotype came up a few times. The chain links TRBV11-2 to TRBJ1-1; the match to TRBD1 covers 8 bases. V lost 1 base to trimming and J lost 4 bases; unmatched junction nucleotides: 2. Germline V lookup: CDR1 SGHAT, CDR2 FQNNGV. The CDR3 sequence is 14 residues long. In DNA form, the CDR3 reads TGTGCCAGCAGCTTAGTCGACAGGGGCACTGAAGCTTTCTTT. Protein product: CASSLVDRGTEAFF.

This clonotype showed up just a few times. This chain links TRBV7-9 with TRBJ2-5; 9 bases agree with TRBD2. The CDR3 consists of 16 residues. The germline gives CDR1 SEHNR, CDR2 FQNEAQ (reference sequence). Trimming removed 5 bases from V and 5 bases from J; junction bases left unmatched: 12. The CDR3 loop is CASSLPTSGMGETQYF. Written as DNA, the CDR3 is TGTGCCAGCAGCCTGCCGACTAGCGGAATGGGCGAGACCCAGTACTTC.

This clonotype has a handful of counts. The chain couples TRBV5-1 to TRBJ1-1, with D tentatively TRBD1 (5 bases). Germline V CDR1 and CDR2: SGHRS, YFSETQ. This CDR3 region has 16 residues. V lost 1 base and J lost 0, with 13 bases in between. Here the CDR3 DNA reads TGCGCCAGCAGCTTGAACAGGCGAATGGTGAACACTGAAGCTTTCTTT. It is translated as CASSLNRRMVNTEAFF.

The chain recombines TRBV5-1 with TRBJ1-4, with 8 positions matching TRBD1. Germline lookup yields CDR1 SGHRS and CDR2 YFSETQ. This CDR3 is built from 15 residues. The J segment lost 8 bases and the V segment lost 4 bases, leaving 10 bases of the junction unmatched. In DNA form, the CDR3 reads TGCGCCAGCAGCGGACAGGGTGCCGAGGGGGAAAAACTGTTTTTT. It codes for CASSGQGAEGEKLFF.

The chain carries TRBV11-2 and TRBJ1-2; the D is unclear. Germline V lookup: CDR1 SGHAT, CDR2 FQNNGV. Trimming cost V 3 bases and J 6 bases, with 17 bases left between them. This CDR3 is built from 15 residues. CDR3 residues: CASSFVVPRRDGYTF. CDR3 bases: TGTGCCAGCAGCTTTGTAGTCCCGAGACGGGATGGCTACACCTTC.

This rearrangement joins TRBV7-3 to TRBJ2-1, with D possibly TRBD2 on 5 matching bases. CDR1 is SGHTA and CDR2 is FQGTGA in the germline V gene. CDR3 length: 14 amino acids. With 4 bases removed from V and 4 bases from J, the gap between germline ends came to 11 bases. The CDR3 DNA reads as TGTGCCAGCAGCTCAGTAGGCGGGTACAATGAGCAGTTCTTC. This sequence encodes CASSSVGGYNEQFF.

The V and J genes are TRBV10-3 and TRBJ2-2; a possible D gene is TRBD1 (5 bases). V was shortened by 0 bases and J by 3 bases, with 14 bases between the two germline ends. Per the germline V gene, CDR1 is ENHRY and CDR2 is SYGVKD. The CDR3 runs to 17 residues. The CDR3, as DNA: TGTGCCATCAGTGAGTCGCAGGGCCGGGCGGACACCGGGGAGCTGTTTTTT. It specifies CAISESQGRADTGELFF.

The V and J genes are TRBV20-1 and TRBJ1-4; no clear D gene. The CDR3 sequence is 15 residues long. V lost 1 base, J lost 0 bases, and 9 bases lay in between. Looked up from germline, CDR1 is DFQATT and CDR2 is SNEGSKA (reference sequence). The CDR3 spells CSARGEAATNEKLFF. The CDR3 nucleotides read TGCAGTGCTAGAGGCGAGGCCGCAACTAATGAAAAACTGTTTTTT.

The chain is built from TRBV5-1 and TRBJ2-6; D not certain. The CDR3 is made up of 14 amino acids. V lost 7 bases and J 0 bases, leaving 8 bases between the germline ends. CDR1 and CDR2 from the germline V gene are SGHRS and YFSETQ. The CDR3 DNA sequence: TGCGCCAGCGCTCCAAGCTCTGGGGCCAACGTCCTGACTTTC. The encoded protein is CASAPSSGANVLTF.

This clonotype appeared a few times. CDR3 coding DNA: TGTGCCAGCAGCTTAATCACTGGGGCCAACGTCCTGACTTTC. It encodes CASSLITGANVLTF. This sequence joins TRBV11-2 and TRBJ2-6; D gene unclear. The CDR3 runs 14 residues. Deletions cut 2 bases from V and 2 bases from J, with 4 bases between. CDR1 and CDR2 (germline): SGHAT, FQNNGV.

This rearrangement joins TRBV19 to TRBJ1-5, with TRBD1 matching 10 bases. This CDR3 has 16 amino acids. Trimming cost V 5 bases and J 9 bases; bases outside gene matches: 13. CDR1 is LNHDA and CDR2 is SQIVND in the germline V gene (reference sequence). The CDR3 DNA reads TGTGCCAGTAGTGGCCGGGACAGGGGATTCAAATCGCCCCAGCATTTT. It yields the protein CASSGRDRGFKSPQHF.

This CDR3 is CASSLTGKGSTEAFF. CDR3 in DNA: TGTGCCAGCAGTCTCACAGGGAAAGGGAGCACTGAAGCTTTCTTT. This chain joins TRBV28 and TRBJ1-1, with a weak D call TRBD1 (6 bases). This CDR3 has 15 residues. Germline CDR1 is MDHEN and CDR2 is SYDVKM. V lost 5 bases and J lost 4, with 17 bases in between.

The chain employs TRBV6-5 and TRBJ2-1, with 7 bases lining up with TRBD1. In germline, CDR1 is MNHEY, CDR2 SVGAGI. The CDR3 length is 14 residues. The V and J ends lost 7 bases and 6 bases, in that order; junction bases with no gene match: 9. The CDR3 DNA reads TGTGCCAGCAATCAACAGGGGATCGGCAATGAGCAGTTCTTC. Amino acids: CASNQQGIGNEQFF.

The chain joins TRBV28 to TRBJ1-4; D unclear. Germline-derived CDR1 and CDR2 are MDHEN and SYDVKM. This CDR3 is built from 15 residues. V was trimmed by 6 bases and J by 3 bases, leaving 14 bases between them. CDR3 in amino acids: CASRLIGPANEKLFF. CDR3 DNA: TGTGCCAGCAGACTCATAGGGCCGGCTAATGAAAAACTGTTTTTT. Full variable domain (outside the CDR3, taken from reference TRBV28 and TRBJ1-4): DVKVTQSSRYLVKRTGEKVFLECVQDMDHENMFWYRQDPGLGLRLIYFSYDVKMKEKGDIPEGYSVSREKKERFSLILESASTNQTSMYLCASRLIGPANEKLFFGSGTQLSVL.

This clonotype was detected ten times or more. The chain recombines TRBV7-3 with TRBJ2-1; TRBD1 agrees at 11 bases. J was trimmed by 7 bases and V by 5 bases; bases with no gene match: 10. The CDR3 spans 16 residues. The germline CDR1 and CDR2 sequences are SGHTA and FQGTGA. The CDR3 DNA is TGTGCCAGCAGCCCCAGAGGGACAGGGGGTTTTAATGAGCAGTTCTTC. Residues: CASSPRGTGGFNEQFF.

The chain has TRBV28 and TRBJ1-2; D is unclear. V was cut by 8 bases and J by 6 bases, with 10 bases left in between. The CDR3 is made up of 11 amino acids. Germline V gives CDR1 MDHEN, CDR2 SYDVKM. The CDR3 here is CASGSLDGYTF. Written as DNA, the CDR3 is TGTGCCAGCGGATCTTTAGATGGCTACACCTTC.

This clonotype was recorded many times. CDR3 region: CASSLQGLGYGYTF. Written as DNA, the CDR3 is TGTGCCAGCAGCTTACAGGGCTTGGGCTATGGCTACACCTTC. The V and J genes are TRBV11-2 and TRBJ1-2; D is perhaps TRBD1 (5 bases). The V and J ends lost 2 bases and 4 bases respectively, with 11 bases between them. CDR3 length: 14 amino acids. The germline V gene has CDR1 SGHAT and CDR2 FQNNGV.

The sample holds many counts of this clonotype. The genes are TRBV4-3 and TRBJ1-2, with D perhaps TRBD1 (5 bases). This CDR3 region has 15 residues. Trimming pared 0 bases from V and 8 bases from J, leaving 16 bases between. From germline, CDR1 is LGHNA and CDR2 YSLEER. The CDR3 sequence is CASSQDRGRPPGYTF. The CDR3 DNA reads TGCGCCAGCAGCCAAGATAGGGGACGCCCGCCCGGCTACACCTTC.

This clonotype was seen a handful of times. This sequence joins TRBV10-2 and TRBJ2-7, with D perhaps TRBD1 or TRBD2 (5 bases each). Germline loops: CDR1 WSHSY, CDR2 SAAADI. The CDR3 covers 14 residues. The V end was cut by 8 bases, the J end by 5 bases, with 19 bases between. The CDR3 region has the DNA TGCGCCAGCGAGGCGGGCGCAGGGCCTGACGAGCAGTACTTC. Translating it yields CASEAGAGPDEQYF.

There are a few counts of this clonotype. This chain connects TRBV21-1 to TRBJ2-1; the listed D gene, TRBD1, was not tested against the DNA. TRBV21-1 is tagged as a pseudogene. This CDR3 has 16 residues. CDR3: CASPPGTGALYNEQFF. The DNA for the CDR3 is TGTGCCAGCCCACCGGGGACAGGGGCTTTATACAATGAGCAGTTCTTC.

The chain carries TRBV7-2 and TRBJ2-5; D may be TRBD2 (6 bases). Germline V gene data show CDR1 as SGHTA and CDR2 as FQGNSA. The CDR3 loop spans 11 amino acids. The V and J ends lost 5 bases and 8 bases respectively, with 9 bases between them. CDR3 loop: CASSRGTTQYF. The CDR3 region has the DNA TGTGCCAGCAGCCGAGGGACTACCCAGTACTTC.

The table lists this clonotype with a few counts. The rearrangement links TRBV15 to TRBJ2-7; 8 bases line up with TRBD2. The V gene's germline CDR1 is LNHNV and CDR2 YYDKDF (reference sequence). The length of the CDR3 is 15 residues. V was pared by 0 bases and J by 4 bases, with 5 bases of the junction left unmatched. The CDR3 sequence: CATSRDLPSGYEQYF. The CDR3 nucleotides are TGTGCCACCAGCAGAGATTTGCCTAGCGGGTACGAGCAGTACTTC.

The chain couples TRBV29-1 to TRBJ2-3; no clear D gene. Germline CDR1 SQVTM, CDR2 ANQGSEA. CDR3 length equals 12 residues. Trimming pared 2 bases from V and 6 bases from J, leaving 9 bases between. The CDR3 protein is CSVEYVLDTQYF. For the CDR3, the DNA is TGCAGCGTTGAATACGTGTTGGATACGCAGTATTTT.

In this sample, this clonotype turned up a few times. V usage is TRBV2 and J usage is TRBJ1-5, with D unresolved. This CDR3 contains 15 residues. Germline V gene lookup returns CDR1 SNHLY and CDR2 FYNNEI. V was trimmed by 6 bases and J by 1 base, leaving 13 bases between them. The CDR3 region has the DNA TGTGCCAGCAGCCGTGACACGTTAAGCAATCAGCCCCAGCATTTT. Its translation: CASSRDTLSNQPQHF.